One T cell receptor (beta chain) is described in this entry. Its antigen is unknown. The germline gives CDR1 ENHRY, CDR2 SYGVKD. The CDR3 spans 13 residues. The data were taken from a study of cytomegalovirus exposure and HLA in healthy donors. Regarding the study as a whole: A later analysis showed that HLA-associated TCR beta chains had undergone more clonal expansion than equally common others. Some V segments, TRBV6-2 and TRBV6-3 among them, were indistinguishable and were therefore excluded.

It was with 60 Vbeta and 13 Jbeta primers that the PCR ran. Generated by immunoSEQ multiplex PCR, the TCRdb table keeps only in-frame clones and is missing some. The table lists a few hundred thousand clones, under 80% of them singletons, with roughly 2% in the top ten. The donors gave bone marrow, and they were healthy. The chain carries TRBV10-3 and TRBJ2-5, with TRBD1 matching 8 bases. The closer fit of TRBJ2-7 to the DNA end suggests the J call may be wrong. Material: PBMCs. This receptor was obtained from a young woman in good health and CMV-seronegative. The CDR3 loop is CAISLTGDYEQYF. In nucleotides, the CDR3 is TGTGCCATCAGCCTGACAGGGGACTACGAGCAGTACTTC.